This TCR beta chain stems from a study of T cells in Graves' hyperthyroidism and ophthalmopathy. Study background: Specimen type is peripheral blood, collected at initial diagnosis prior to any treatment.

Germline V lookup: CDR1 SQVTM, CDR2 ANQGSEA. The germline V and J ends were trimmed by 6 bases and 4 bases, with 13 bases remaining between them. This CDR3 is built from 13 residues. Researchers amplified the TCR beta CDR3 regions from RNA transcripts. With the HTBI primer set, the TCR CDR3 went through a first round of RT-PCR. TCRdb recomputed calls from the multiplex PCR reads with MiXCR, one row per CDR3 protein. The sample includes 96,000 or so distinct CDR3 sequences, roughly 56% of them seen just once. Study results and caveats: Ophthalmopathy was predicted by the model a median of approximately six months ahead of onset. Blood also carried most thyroid clonotypes expanded above 0.001.

This clonotype has ten or more counts. Its target is not known. Each diagnosis was grounded in clinical symptoms, serum thyroxine and TRAb, thyroid ultrasound, and orbital computed tomography. This clonotype originated in a woman aged 40-49 years with Graves' hyperthyroidism. The sample taken for sequencing was blood. The V gene is TRBV29-1, the J gene TRBJ1-3; D is possibly TRBD1 (6 bases). The DNA for the CDR3 is TGCAGCGTGGGGCCAGGGGACGGAAACACCATATATTTT. As protein: CSVGPGDGNTIYF.